This TCR beta chain originates from a study of T cells in women clearing cervical HPV infection. For the study at large: With HLA typing for only a few women, HLA confounding remains possible. Study-wide findings and caveats: Unknown T-cell numbers per sample may underlie the richness differences. Timing of associations relative to infection is unclear; T-cell subsets were not isolated.

Each participant carried one incident cervical HPV16 infection only. The CDR3 sequence is 14 residues long. From germline, CDR1 is LNHDA and CDR2 SQIVND (reference sequence). A remark on this clone: Its antigen is unknown. The read is 3 residues too short to cover the CDR3 end, so that end is filled in from the germline J gene.

TCRdb's table, derived via immunoSEQ multiplex PCR, lists solely in-frame clones and lacks some. The sample shows around 22,000 clones, and 10% to 15% sits with its ten largest clones. The receptor comes from a woman aged 18 to 75 with a cervical HPV16 infection that either progressed to CIN3+ or cleared (not recorded which). The chain combines TRBV19 with TRBJ1-6, with 8 bases aligning to TRBD1. The sample comprised blood buffy coat. CDR3 sequence: CASNPGQASITLHF. CDR3 DNA (partial): TGTGCCAGTAATCCGGGACAGGCCTCAATCACC. Drawing the rest from reference TRBV19 and TRBJ1-6, the complete variable domain is DGGITQSPKYLFRKEGQNVTLSCEQNLNHDAMYWYRQDPGQGLRLIYYSQIVNDFQKGDIAEGYSVSREKKESFPLTVTSAQKNPTAFYLCASNPGQASITLHFGNGTRLTVT.